The next 5 T cell receptor beta chains were all read from a single sample in a study of regulatory T cells in long-lasting Graves disease. Time point denoted: newly diagnosed GD, antithyroid drugs for less than 3 months. Following extraction of RNA from PBMCs, that RNA was used to make the TCR library. Construction of TCR beta libraries relied on iRepertoire HTBI primers and on Arm-PCR targeting CDR3 regions. TCRdb redid the calling of the multiplex PCR reads with MiXCR, one entry per CDR3 protein. The sample shows approximately 470,000 distinct CDR3 sequences, roughly 17% of them seen only once. This sample was also put to use in a study of T cells in Graves' hyperthyroidism and ophthalmopathy.

The sample consisted of peripheral blood mononuclear cells (PBMCs), taken at new diagnosis, from a patient treated with antithyroid drugs. The source is a man aged 40-49 years with Graves disease.

In this sample, this clonotype turned up many times. The chain is built from TRBV7-9 and TRBJ2-7; 7 bases match TRBD1. Trimming at V came to 1 base and at J to 2 bases, leaving 11 bases not matched to a gene. Germline V gene lookup returns CDR1 SEHNR and CDR2 FQNEAQ (reference sequence). The CDR3 extends over 17 amino acids. This CDR3 reads CASSLVGTAGNPYEQYF. The CDR3 DNA reads TGTGCCAGCAGCTTAGTAGGGACAGCCGGAAATCCCTACGAGCAGTACTTC. The full variable domain, in which reference TRBV7-9 and TRBJ2-7 provide the parts outside the CDR3, is DTGVSQNPRHKITKRGQNVTFRCDPISEHNRLYWYRQTLGQGPEFLTYFQNEAQLEKSRLLSDRFSAERPKGSFSTLEIQRTEQGDSAMYLCASSLVGTAGNPYEQYFGPGTRLTVT.

Ten or more counts support this clonotype. The chain is built from TRBV7-2 and TRBJ2-1; 11 bases align to TRBD2. CDR1 and CDR2 from the germline V gene are SGHTA and FQGNSA. With V trimmed by 5 bases and J by 6 bases, 12 bases remained unmatched. The CDR3 consists of 17 residues. CDR3 sequence (DNA): TGTGCCAGCAGCCTCTTTAGCGGGAGGGCCGCCAGCAATGAGCAGTTCTTC. It encodes CASSLFSGRAASNEQFF.

This clonotype was counted at least ten times. The rearrangement uses TRBV2 and TRBJ2-1; 8 bases map to TRBD2. The length of the CDR3 is 13 residues. The V and J ends lost 3 bases and 8 bases, in that order; junction bases with no gene match: 3. Germline V gene lookup returns CDR1 SNHLY and CDR2 FYNNEI. The CDR3 here is CASSDGGGYEQFF. In DNA, the CDR3 is TGTGCCAGCAGTGACGGGGGGGGGTATGAGCAGTTCTTC. The whole variable domain, filled in from reference TRBV2 and TRBJ2-1, reads EPEVTQTPSHQVTQMGQEVILRCVPISNHLYFYWYRQILGQKVEFLVSFYNNEISEKSEIFDDQFSVERPDGSNFTLKIRSTKLEDSAMYFCASSDGGGYEQFFGPGTRLTVL.

The chain joins TRBV13 to TRBJ2-1; D gene uncertain. Trimming cost V 5 bases and J 5 bases, with 13 bases left between them. Per the germline V gene, CDR1 is PRHDT and CDR2 is FYEKMQ (reference sequence). The CDR3 runs 14 residues. The CDR3 here is CASSPRLRDNEQFF. The CDR3 DNA reads TGTGCCAGCAGCCCCCGGCTACGAGACAATGAGCAGTTCTTC. The complete variable domain, with remaining parts taken from reference TRBV13 and TRBJ2-1, reads AAGVIQSPRHLIKEKRETATLKCYPIPRHDTVYWYQQGPGQDPQFLISFYEKMQSDKGSIPDRFSAQQFSDYHSELNMSSLELGDSALYFCASSPRLRDNEQFFGPGTRLTVL.

This clonotype was seen repeatedly, ten times or more. This chain uses TRBV11-3 with TRBJ2-1, with 13 bases fitting TRBD2. Germline lookup yields CDR1 SGHNT and CDR2 YENEEA. CDR3 size: 15 residues. Trimming removed 4 bases from V and 5 bases from J; junction bases left unmatched: 2. CDR3 sequence: CASSSGTSGNNEQFF. The CDR3 DNA sequence: TGTGCCAGCAGCTCCGGGACTAGCGGGAACAATGAGCAGTTCTTC.